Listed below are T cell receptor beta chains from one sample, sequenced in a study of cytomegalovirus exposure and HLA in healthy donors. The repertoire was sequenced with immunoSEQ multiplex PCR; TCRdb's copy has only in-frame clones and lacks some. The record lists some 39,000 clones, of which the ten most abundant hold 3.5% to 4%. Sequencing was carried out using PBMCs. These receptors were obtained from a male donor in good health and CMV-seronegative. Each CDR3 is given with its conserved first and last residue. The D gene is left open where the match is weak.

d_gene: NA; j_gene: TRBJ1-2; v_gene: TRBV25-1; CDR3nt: TGTGCCAGCTCCCCAGGAGGAGGAAACTATGGCTACACCTTC; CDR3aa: CASSPGGGNYGYTF
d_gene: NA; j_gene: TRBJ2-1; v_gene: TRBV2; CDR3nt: TGTGCCAGCAGTGAAGTGCTACGACGGGGTACCAATGAGCAGTTCTTC; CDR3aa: CASSEVLRRGTNEQFF
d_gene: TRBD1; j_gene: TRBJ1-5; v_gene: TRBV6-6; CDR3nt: TGTGCCAGCAGTACACAGGGGCAGCCCCAGCATTTT; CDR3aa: CASSTQGQPQHF
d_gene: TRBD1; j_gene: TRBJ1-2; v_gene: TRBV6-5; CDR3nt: TGTGCCAGCAGTTACGGGGACAGCTATGGCTACACCTTC; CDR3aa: CASSYGDSYGYTF
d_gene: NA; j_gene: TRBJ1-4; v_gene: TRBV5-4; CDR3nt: TGTGCCAGCAGCTACCCCGTGGGTAAAGGAGGAGGGGAAAAACTGTTTTTT; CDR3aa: CASSYPVGKGGGEKLFF
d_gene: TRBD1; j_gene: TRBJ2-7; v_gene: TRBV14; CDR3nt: TGTGCCAGCAGCCTAAAGAGACCCCGGGACAGTACCTACGAGCAGTACTTC; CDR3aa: CASSLKRPRDSTYEQYF
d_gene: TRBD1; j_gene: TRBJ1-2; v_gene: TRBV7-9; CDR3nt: TGTGCCAGCAGCCTTCTGACAGGGGGTAACTATGGCTACACCTTC; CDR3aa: CASSLLTGGNYGYTF
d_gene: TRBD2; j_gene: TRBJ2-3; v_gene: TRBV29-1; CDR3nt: TGCAGCGTTGCGCCAGGACTAGCGGCCACAGATACGCAGTATTTT; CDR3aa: CSVAPGLAATDTQYF
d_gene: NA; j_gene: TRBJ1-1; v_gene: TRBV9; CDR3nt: TGTGCCAGCAGCGTAGGGCCGGGGGGCACTGAAGCTTTCTTT; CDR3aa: CASSVGPGGTEAFF
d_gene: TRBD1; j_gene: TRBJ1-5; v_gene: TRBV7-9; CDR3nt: TGTGCCAGCAGCTTACAGGGGGCGAATCAGCCCCAGCATTTT; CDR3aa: CASSLQGANQPQHF
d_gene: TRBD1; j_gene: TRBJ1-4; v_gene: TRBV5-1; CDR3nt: TGCGCCAGCAGCTTGGAAGGGACAGGGGATGAAAAACTGTTTTTT; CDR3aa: CASSLEGTGDEKLFF
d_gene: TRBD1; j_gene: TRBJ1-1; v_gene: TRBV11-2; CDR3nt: TGTGCCAGCAGCCAAGGGGACAGGGTTGAAGCTTTCTTT; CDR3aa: CASSQGDRVEAFF
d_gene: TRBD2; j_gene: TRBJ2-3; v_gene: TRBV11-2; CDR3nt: TGTGCCAGCAGCCTCCTATGGGGGAGGGGAGGAGATACGCAGTATTTT; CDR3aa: CASSLLWGRGGDTQYF
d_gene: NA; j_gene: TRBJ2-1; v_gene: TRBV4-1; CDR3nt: TGCGCCAGCAGCCATGCCAGGGTAATGCCTTTCAATGAGCAGTTCTTC; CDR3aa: CASSHARVMPFNEQFF
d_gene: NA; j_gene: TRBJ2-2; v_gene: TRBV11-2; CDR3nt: TGTGCCAGCAGCCCACTACCAGACAGTAATTCCGGGGAGCTGTTTTTT; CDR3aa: CASSPLPDSNSGELFF
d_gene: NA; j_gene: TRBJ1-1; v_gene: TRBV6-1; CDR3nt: TGTGCCAGCAGCTTTCAGGAGAACACTGAAGCTTTCTTT; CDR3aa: CASSFQENTEAFF
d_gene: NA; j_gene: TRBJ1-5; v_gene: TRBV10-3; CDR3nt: TGTGCCATCAGTGACGAGGTTAGCAATCAGCCCCAGCATTTT; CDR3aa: CAISDEVSNQPQHF
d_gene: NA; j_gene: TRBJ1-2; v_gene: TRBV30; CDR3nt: TGTGCCTGGAGTCGACAGGAGATGTTGGGCTACACCTTC; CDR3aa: CAWSRQEMLGYTF
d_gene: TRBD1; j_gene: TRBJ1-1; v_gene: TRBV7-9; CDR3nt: TGTGCCAGCAGCTACTGGACAGGTGCGAACACTGAAGCTTTCTTT; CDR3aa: CASSYWTGANTEAFF
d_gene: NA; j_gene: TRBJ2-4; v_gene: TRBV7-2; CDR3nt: TGTGCCAGCAGCTTCGGGGTCTGGGGGGGCCCAGCCAAAAACATTCAGTACTTC; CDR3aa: CASSFGVWGGPAKNIQYF
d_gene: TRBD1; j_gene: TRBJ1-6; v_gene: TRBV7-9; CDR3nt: TGTGCCAGCAGCGAATGGACAGGGAACAATTCACCCCTCCACTTT; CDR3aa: CASSEWTGNNSPLHF
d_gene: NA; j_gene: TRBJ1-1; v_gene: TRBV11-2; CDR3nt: TGTGCCAGCAGCTTAGGGGGCGACACTGAAGCTTTCTTT; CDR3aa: CASSLGGDTEAFF
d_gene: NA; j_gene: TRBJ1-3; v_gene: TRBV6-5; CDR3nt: TGTGCCAGCAGCCTTGACAGATACTCTGGAAACACCATATATTTT; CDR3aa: CASSLDRYSGNTIYF
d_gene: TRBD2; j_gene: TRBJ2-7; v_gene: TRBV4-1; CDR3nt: TGCGCCAGCAGCCAAGGACTAGCGGGGCCCTCCTACGAGCAGTACTTC; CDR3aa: CASSQGLAGPSYEQYF
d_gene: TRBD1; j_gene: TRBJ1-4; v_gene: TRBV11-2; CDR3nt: TGTGCCAGCAGCCCACGGACAGGAAGGGTTGAAAAACTGTTTTTT; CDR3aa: CASSPRTGRVEKLFF
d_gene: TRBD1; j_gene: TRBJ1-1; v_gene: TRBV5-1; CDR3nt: TGCGCCAGCAGCTCGGGACAGGGGCCGGAGGAGGCTTTCTTT; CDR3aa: CASSSGQGPEEAFF
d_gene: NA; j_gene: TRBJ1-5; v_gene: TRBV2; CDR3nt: TGTGCCAGCTCGGAGGAGGCAAGTCAGCCCCAGCATTTT; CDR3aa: CASSEEASQPQHF
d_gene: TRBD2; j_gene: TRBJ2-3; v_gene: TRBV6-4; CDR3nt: TGTGCCAGCAGTGACGAGCGGGGGGCCCCAGATACGCAGTATTTT; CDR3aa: CASSDERGAPDTQYF
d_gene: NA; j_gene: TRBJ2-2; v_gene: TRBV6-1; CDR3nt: TGTGCCAGCAGTCGGATCCAGGGAACCGGGGAGCTGTTTTTT; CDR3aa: CASSRIQGTGELFF
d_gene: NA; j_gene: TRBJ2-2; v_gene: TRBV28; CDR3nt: TGTGCCAGCAGTTTACAAAGACAGTTAGTGAACACCGGGGAGCTGTTTTTT; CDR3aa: CASSLQRQLVNTGELFF
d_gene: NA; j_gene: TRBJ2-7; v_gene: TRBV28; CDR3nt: TGTGCCAGCAGTTTACGCCGTCGCGCAGGGATAAACGAGCAGTACTTC; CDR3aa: CASSLRRRAGINEQYF
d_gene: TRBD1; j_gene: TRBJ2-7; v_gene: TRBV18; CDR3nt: TGTGCCAGCTCACCACCCGGACAGGGTATGCACGAGCAGTACTTC; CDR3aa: CASSPPGQGMHEQYF
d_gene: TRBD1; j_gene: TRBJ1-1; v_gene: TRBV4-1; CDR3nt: TGCGCCAGCAGCAGAAACGACAGGGTTGACACTGAAGCTTTCTTT; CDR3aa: CASSRNDRVDTEAFF
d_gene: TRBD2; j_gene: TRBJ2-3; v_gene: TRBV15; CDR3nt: TGTGCCACCAGCACTCCGGACAAAGCGGGGAATACGCAGTATTTT; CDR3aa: CATSTPDKAGNTQYF
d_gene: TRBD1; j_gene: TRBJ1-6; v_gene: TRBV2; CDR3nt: TGTGCCAGCAGCTTAGAACCCGGGACAGGGGCTTCACCCCTCCACTTT; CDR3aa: CASSLEPGTGASPLHF
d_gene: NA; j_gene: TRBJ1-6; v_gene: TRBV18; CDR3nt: TGTGCCAGCTCTCCTCAGGAATTCAATTCACCCCTCCACTTT; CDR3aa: CASSPQEFNSPLHF
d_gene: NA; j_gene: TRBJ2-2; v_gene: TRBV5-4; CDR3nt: TGTGCCAGCAGCTTGGCCCTTAACACCGGGGAGCTGTTTTTT; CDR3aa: CASSLALNTGELFF
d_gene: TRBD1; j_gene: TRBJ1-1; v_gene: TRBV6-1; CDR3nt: TGTGCCAGCAGTAGACAGGGGGGGAACACTGAAGCTTTCTTT; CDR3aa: CASSRQGGNTEAFF
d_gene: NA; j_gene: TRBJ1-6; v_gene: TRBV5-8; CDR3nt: TGTGCCAGCATGACGTCGTTCGGGGGGTATAATTCACCCCTCCACTTT; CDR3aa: CASMTSFGGYNSPLHF
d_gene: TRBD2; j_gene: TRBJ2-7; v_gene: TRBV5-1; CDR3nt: TGCGCCAGCAGCTTGCTACTAGCGGGGAACGAGCAGTACTTC; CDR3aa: CASSLLLAGNEQYF